This is a list of T cell receptor beta chains from one sample in a study of blood T cell repertoires in COVID-19. Using immunoSEQ multiplex PCR, the repertoire was profiled, and TCRdb retains in-frame clones only, with some absent. The sample has approximately 90,000 clones, around 90% seen once. Sequencing input: peripheral blood. The receptors stem from a woman of 80 years or more with acute or convalescent COVID-19. Both conserved end residues are part of each CDR3. The D gene is left open where the match is weak. The size of a clone is reported for some rows only, either as once, few or many, or as a class for expanded clones.

d_gene,j_gene,abundance,v_gene,CDR3nt,CDR3aa
TRBD1,TRBJ2-3,-,TRBV5-5,TGTGCCAGCAGCTTTACAGGGGATAGCACAGATACGCAGTATTTT,CASSFTGDSTDTQYF
TRBD1,TRBJ1-2,-,TRBV29-1,TGCAGCGTTGAGGGCCGGGACAGGGGAGGCCATGGCTACACCTTC,CSVEGRDRGGHGYTF
TRBD2,TRBJ2-7,once,TRBV7-2,TGTGCCAGCAGCATCCAGCGGGGGGCCGGGTACGAGCAGTACTTC,CASSIQRGAGYEQYF
TRBD2,TRBJ2-5,-,TRBV11-1,TGTGCCAGCAGCCGCGTGGCTAGCGGGGATCAAGAGACCCAGTACTTC,CASSRVASGDQETQYF
TRBD2,TRBJ2-3,-,TRBV7-2,TGTGCCAGCAGCTTAGGTCTAGCGGGGCGTACGCAGTATTTT,CASSLGLAGRTQYF
-,TRBJ2-2,once,TRBV2,TGTGCCAGCAGTGAAGCTAGGGGGGGCACTGGGGAGCTGTTTTTT,CASSEARGGTGELFF
TRBD2,TRBJ2-1,-,TRBV7-2,TGTGCCAGCAGCCAAGGTGGGATTCAGCGGGGGGGCTGGGAGCAGTTCTTC,CASSQGGIQRGGWEQFF
-,TRBJ2-1,few,TRBV27,TGTGCCAGCAGTATAACGGTGAAATCCTACAATGAGCAGTTCTTC,CASSITVKSYNEQFF
-,TRBJ1-2,few,TRBV6-5,TGTGCCAGCAGGCCTCCTAGGGGGACCGACTATGGCTACACCTTC,CASRPPRGTDYGYTF
TRBD2,TRBJ2-3,-,TRBV7-2,TGTGCCAGCAGTTCGGTAGCGGGGGCTACCACAGATACGCAGTATTTT,CASSSVAGATTDTQYF
TRBD2,TRBJ2-3,-,TRBV4-1,TGCGCCAGCAGCCAACGGAGCGGGGGGGTCACAGATACGCAGTATTTT,CASSQRSGGVTDTQYF
-,TRBJ1-1,-,TRBV6-5,TGTGCCAGCAGCCCCCGGGGGGACACTGAAGCTTTCTTT,CASSPRGDTEAFF
TRBD2,TRBJ2-1,-,TRBV6-5,TGTGCCAGCAGGTTGACTAGCGGGACATACAATGAGCAGTTCTTC,CASRLTSGTYNEQFF
TRBD1,TRBJ2-2,-,TRBV10-3,TGTGCCACCAAAGCCCTGGGACAGGTCACCGGGGAGCTGTTTTTT,CATKALGQVTGELFF
TRBD1,TRBJ2-3,-,TRBV29-1,TGCAGCGTTGACCCAGACAGGGCAGATACGCAGTATTTT,CSVDPDRADTQYF
-,TRBJ2-7,-,TRBV6-5,TGTGCCAGCAGTTGGGAGCGGGAGCAGTACTTC,CASSWEREQYF
TRBD2,TRBJ2-5,few,TRBV11-2,TGTGCCAGCAGCTCACTACTAGCGGGGAACCAAGAGACCCAGTACTTC,CASSSLLAGNQETQYF
-,TRBJ2-7,-,TRBV18,TGTGCCAGCTCACTTAACCGGGACACCCACTACGAGCAGTACTTC,CASSLNRDTHYEQYF